A selection of T cell receptor beta chains follows, all from one sample in a study of chemoradiotherapy in HPV16-positive cancers. Generated by immunoSEQ multiplex PCR, the TCRdb table keeps only in-frame clones and is missing some. This table holds approximately 13,000 clones, over 75% found once. The sample was blood, taken from a patient who underwent chemoradiotherapy. Receptors were obtained from a human donor with HPV-associated anogenital cancer. CDR3s include the opening cysteine and the closing phenylalanine or tryptophan. The D gene is left open where the match is weak. Some rows mark clone size as missing; the rest say once, few, many or name a class of expanded clone.

size | J | D | V | CDR3 | DNA
- | TRBJ2-4 | TRBD2 | TRBV25-1 | CASSAQGGGAKNIQYF | TGTGCCAGCAGTGCACAGGGCGGGGGGGCCAAAAACATTCAGTACTTC
- | TRBJ2-5 | TRBD1 | TRBV6-1 | CASSEGQGWETQYF | TGTGCCAGCAGTGAAGGACAGGGCTGGGAGACCCAGTACTTC
once | TRBJ1-5 | TRBD1 | TRBV2 | CASSLQGAKAGQPQHF | TGTGCCAGCAGTTTACAGGGGGCTAAGGCGGGTCAGCCCCAGCATTTT
few | TRBJ1-2 | TRBD1 | TRBV11-3 | CASSLARQGMDGYTF | TGTGCCAGCAGCTTAGCCCGACAGGGCATGGATGGCTACACCTTC
- | TRBJ2-5 | TRBD2 | TRBV7-8 | CASSLRAASGGKTQYF | TGTGCCAGCAGCTTGCGAGCCGCTAGCGGGGGGAAGACCCAGTACTTC
- | TRBJ1-5 | - | TRBV18 | CASSPPEGWPQHF | TGTGCCAGCTCACCACCAGAGGGATGGCCCCAGCATTTT
- | TRBJ2-2 | - | TRBV27 | CASSLVAWGGELFF | TGTGCCAGCAGTTTAGTGGCGTGGGGCGGGGAGCTGTTTTTT
- | TRBJ2-3 | - | TRBV6-1 | CASSEAGSTDTQYF | TGTGCCAGCAGTGAAGCAGGGTCCACAGATACGCAGTATTTT
- | TRBJ2-3 | TRBD2 | TRBV6-6 | CASSEGLAGVDTQYF | TGTGCCAGCAGTGAGGGACTAGCGGGGGTCGATACGCAGTATTTT
- | TRBJ1-1 | - | TRBV29-1 | CSVSQGPWNTEAFF | TGCAGCGTTAGTCAAGGGCCCTGGAACACTGAAGCTTTCTTT
- | TRBJ1-5 | - | TRBV19 | CASKVQGYNQPQHF | TGTGCCAGTAAGGTACAGGGCTACAATCAGCCCCAGCATTTT
- | TRBJ2-1 | - | TRBV2 | CASSANGGTYNEQFF | TGTGCCAGCAGTGCGAACGGTGGGACGTACAATGAGCAGTTCTTC
- | TRBJ2-1 | - | TRBV30 | CAWSGTTGSQPHEQFF | TGTGCCTGGAGTGGTACTACCGGTTCCCAACCCCATGAGCAGTTCTTC
- | TRBJ2-3 | - | TRBV27 | CASSLYTGANTDTQYF | TGTGCCAGCAGTTTATATACGGGGGCGAACACAGATACGCAGTATTTT
- | TRBJ2-6 | - | TRBV2 | CASSGFSGANVLTF | TGTGCCAGCAGTGGGTTCTCTGGGGCCAACGTCCTGACTTTC
once | TRBJ2-2 | - | TRBV9 | CASSPRQVGELFF | TGTGCCAGCAGCCCTCGTCAAGTCGGGGAGCTGTTTTTT
- | TRBJ2-3 | TRBD2 | TRBV5-1 | CASSLRTSFQGDTQYF | TGCGCCAGCAGCTTGAGGACTAGCTTTCAGGGAGATACGCAGTATTTT
- | TRBJ1-2 | - | TRBV29-1 | CSVAVMRGGSKGYAF | TGCAGCGTTGCCGTGATGAGGGGTGGATCGAAGGGCTACGCCTTC
- | TRBJ1-2 | - | TRBV19 | CASSINQRTLIYGYTF | TGTGCCAGTAGTATTAATCAGAGAACCTTAATCTATGGCTACACCTTC
- | TRBJ2-1 | - | TRBV29-1 | CSVEDPGQSSYNEQFF | TGCAGCGTTGAAGATCCGGGTCAGAGCTCCTACAATGAGCAGTTCTTC
- | TRBJ1-1 | - | TRBV23-1 | CASSQGNSPAEAFF | TGCGCCAGCAGTCAAGGTAACAGCCCCGCTGAAGCTTTCTTT
- | TRBJ2-1 | TRBD2 | TRBV18 | CASSLAGYSYNEQFF | TGTGCCAGCTCACTAGCGGGGTACTCCTACAATGAGCAGTTCTTC
- | TRBJ2-1 | - | TRBV7-2 | CASSPSGRELARQFF | TGTGCCAGCAGCCCAAGCGGTAGGGAGTTGGCTAGGCAGTTCTTC
- | TRBJ2-5 | - | TRBV19 | CASSIEGRETQYF | TGTGCCAGTAGTATAGAAGGGAGGGAGACCCAGTACTTC
- | TRBJ2-5 | - | TRBV2 | CASSGVVGAQETQYF | TGTGCCAGCAGTGGGGTAGTGGGGGCTCAAGAGACCCAGTACTTC
- | TRBJ2-7 | TRBD1 | TRBV2 | CASRGVGGQAGEQYF | TGTGCCAGCAGGGGAGTAGGGGGACAGGCGGGCGAGCAGTACTTC
- | TRBJ1-2 | - | TRBV20-1 | CSAGENGYTF | TGCAGTGCAGGCGAGAATGGCTACACCTTC
once | TRBJ1-3 | - | TRBV7-2 | CASSLRIGNTIYF | TGTGCCAGCAGCTTACGGATCGGAAACACCATATATTTT
- | TRBJ1-4 | - | TRBV2 | CASSQGGGSGEKLFF | TGTGCCAGCAGCCAAGGGGGTGGTTCGGGGGAAAAACTGTTTTTT
- | TRBJ1-3 | - | TRBV5-1 | CASSLGQIDSGNTIYF | TGCGCCAGCAGCCTAGGACAGATTGACTCTGGAAACACCATATATTTT
once | TRBJ1-1 | - | TRBV7-8 | CASSPLMGGRGRIPNTEAFF | TGTGCCAGCAGCCCCCTTATGGGGGGAAGGGGGAGGATACCGAACACTGAAGCTTTCTTT
- | TRBJ2-3 | TRBD1 | TRBV5-1 | CASSLVAGGVGDTQYF | TGCGCCAGCAGCTTGGTGGCAGGGGGTGTGGGGGATACGCAGTATTTT
- | TRBJ1-1 | - | TRBV14 | CASSAGGTEAFF | TGTGCCAGCAGCGCCGGGGGCACTGAAGCTTTCTTT
- | TRBJ2-4 | TRBD2 | TRBV7-2 | CASSFAGTSGLAKNIQYF | TGTGCCAGCAGCTTCGCCGGGACTAGCGGATTAGCCAAAAACATTCAGTACTTC
- | TRBJ2-7 | - | TRBV2 | CASSVQGSYEQYF | TGTGCCAGCAGTGTACAGGGTTCGTACGAGCAGTACTTC
- | TRBJ1-1 | - | TRBV7-9 | CASSLRGERPRGTEAFF | TGTGCCAGCAGCTTAAGAGGGGAACGACCTCGGGGCACTGAAGCTTTCTTT
few | TRBJ2-7 | - | TRBV30 | CAWSVALSSSYEQYF | TGTGCCTGGAGTGTAGCCTTAAGTAGCTCCTACGAGCAGTACTTC
- | TRBJ1-5 | - | TRBV29-1 | CSVESKEGQPQHF | TGCAGCGTTGAATCAAAGGAGGGTCAGCCCCAGCATTTT
- | TRBJ1-1 | - | TRBV7-2 | CASSSETGRNTEAFF | TGTGCCAGCAGCTCCGAAACGGGTAGAAACACTGAAGCTTTCTTT
few | TRBJ2-3 | - | TRBV6-1 | CASSEAGRGQYF | TGTGCCAGCAGTGAAGCAGGGCGAGGGCAGTATTTT
- | TRBJ2-1 | - | TRBV2 | CASSEGPRNEQFF | TGTGCCAGCAGTGAAGGACCAAGGAATGAGCAGTTCTTC
- | TRBJ1-1 | TRBD1 | TRBV7-6 | CASSLQGGGGTEAFF | TGTGCCAGCAGCCTACAGGGGGGTGGGGGCACTGAAGCTTTCTTT
- | TRBJ1-2 | - | TRBV27 | CASSSSTGANYGYTF | TGTGCCAGCAGTTCATCGACAGGAGCCAACTATGGCTACACCTTC
- | TRBJ2-5 | - | TRBV9 | CASRGESETQYF | TGTGCCAGCAGGGGCGAGAGTGAGACCCAGTACTTC
- | TRBJ2-1 | - | TRBV5-1 | CASSLGEGGKYNEQFF | TGCGCCAGCAGCTTGGGGGAGGGGGGAAAGTACAATGAGCAGTTCTTC
- | TRBJ1-1 | - | TRBV5-1 | CASSLSGEWNTEAFF | TGCGCCAGCAGCTTATCAGGGGAGTGGAACACTGAAGCTTTCTTT
- | TRBJ1-1 | - | TRBV7-6 | CASSLGTGSDTEAFF | TGTGCCAGCAGCTTAGGTACAGGGTCCGACACTGAAGCTTTCTTT
- | TRBJ2-7 | TRBD1 | TRBV18 | CASSPLPGTATYEQYF | TGTGCCAGCTCACCACTCCCCGGGACAGCCACCTACGAGCAGTACTTC
- | TRBJ1-6 | TRBD1 | TRBV30 | CAWGPSDRGNNSPLHF | TGTGCCTGGGGACCGTCAGACAGGGGGAATAATTCACCCCTCCACTTT
- | TRBJ1-1 | - | TRBV5-1 | CASMRAPGNRGNTEAFF | TGCGCCAGCATGAGGGCTCCAGGGAATAGGGGAAACACTGAAGCTTTCTTT
- | TRBJ1-1 | - | TRBV30 | CAWRRSVWTEAFF | TGTGCCTGGAGGCGGTCCGTGTGGACTGAAGCTTTCTTT
- | TRBJ2-6 | - | TRBV6-4 | CASRDSSGANVLTF | TGTGCCAGCAGGGATAGCTCTGGGGCCAACGTCCTGACTTTC
- | TRBJ1-1 | - | TRBV2 | CASTLGENTEAFF | TGTGCCAGTACCCTGGGGGAGAACACTGAAGCTTTCTTT
once | TRBJ2-3 | TRBD1 | TRBV30 | CAWSGTGGLPTDTQYF | TGTGCCTGGAGCGGGACAGGGGGATTACCCACAGATACGCAGTATTTT
- | TRBJ2-5 | TRBD2 | TRBV2 | CASKSDSGPQETQYF | TGTGCCAGCAAGTCTGATAGCGGGCCTCAAGAGACCCAGTACTTC
- | TRBJ2-5 | - | TRBV5-1 | CASSFRAAETQYF | TGCGCCAGCAGCTTCAGGGCGGCGGAGACCCAGTACTTC
few | TRBJ1-1 | - | TRBV19 | CASSKAAGTTEAFF | TGTGCCAGTAGTAAAGCGGCAGGGACCACTGAAGCTTTCTTT